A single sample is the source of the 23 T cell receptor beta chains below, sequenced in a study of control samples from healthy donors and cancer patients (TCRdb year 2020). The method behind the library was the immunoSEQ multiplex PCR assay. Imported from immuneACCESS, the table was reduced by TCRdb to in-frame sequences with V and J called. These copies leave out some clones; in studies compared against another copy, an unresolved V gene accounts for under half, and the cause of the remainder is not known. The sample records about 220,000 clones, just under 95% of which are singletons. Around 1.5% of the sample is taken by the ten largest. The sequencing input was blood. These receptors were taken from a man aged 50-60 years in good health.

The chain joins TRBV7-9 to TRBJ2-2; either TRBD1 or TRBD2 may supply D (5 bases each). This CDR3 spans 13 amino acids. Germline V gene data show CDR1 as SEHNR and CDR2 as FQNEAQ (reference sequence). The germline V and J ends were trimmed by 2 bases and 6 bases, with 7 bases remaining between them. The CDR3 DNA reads TGTGCCAGCAGCTTAATGGGGGCCGGGGAGCTGTTTTTT. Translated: CASSLMGAGELFF. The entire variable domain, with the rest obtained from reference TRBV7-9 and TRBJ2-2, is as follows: DTGVSQNPRHKITKRGQNVTFRCDPISEHNRLYWYRQTLGQGPEFLTYFQNEAQLEKSRLLSDRFSAERPKGSFSTLEIQRTEQGDSAMYLCASSLMGAGELFFGEGSRLTVL.

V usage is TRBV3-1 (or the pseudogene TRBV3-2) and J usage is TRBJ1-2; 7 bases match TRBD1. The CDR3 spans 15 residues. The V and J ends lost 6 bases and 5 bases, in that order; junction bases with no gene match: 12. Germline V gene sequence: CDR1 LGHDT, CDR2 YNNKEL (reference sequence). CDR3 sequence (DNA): TGTGCCAGCAGGTTTTCTCTCGACAGGGCATATGGCTACACCTTC. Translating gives CASRFSLDRAYGYTF.

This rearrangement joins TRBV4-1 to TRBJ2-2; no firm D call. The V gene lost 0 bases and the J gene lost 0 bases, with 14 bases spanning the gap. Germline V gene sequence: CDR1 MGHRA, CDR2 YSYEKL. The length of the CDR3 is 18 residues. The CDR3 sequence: CASSQDGPGFANTGELFF. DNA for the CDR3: TGCGCCAGCAGCCAAGATGGGCCGGGTTTCGCGAACACCGGGGAGCTGTTTTTT.

The CDR3 sequence: CAWSVGLENQPQHF. CDR3 in DNA: TGTGCCTGGAGTGTAGGCCTAGAAAATCAGCCCCAGCATTTT. The chain joins TRBV30 to TRBJ1-5; no reliable D call. The germline CDR1 and CDR2 sequences are GTSNPN and SVGIG (reference sequence). V was shortened by 0 bases and J by 4 bases, with 10 bases between the two germline ends. The CDR3 is made up of 14 amino acids.

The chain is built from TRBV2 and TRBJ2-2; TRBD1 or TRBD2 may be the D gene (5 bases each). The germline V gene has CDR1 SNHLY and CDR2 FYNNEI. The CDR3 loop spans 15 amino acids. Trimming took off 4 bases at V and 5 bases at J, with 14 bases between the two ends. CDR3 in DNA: TGTGCCAGCAGTGTAATTCCGGGACCAACCGGGGAGCTGTTTTTT. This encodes CASSVIPGPTGELFF.

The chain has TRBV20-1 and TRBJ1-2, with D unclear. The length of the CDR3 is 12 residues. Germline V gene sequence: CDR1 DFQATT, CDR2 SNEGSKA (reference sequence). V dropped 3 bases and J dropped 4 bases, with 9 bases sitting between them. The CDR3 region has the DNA TGCAGTGCTAGTACAGTAGGCTATGGCTACACCTTC. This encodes CSASTVGYGYTF.

CDR3 bases: TGTGCCACCAGTGATTCCCCTTCCCGAACCTATGGCTACACCTTC. As protein: CATSDSPSRTYGYTF. The chain combines TRBV24-1 with TRBJ1-2; D gene unclear. Germline-derived CDR1 and CDR2 are KGHDR and SFDVKD. This CDR3 contains 15 residues. Trimming removed 2 bases at V and 4 bases at J, with 13 bases between.

DNA of the CDR3: TGTGCCAGCAGCGGGGGCCTTCTTGGAGGCTACACCTTC. This gives the protein CASSGGLLGGYTF. The V and J genes are TRBV6-5 and TRBJ1-2; maybe TRBD1 (6 bases). Germline CDR1 is MNHEY and CDR2 is SVGAGI. The CDR3 covers 13 residues. V was trimmed by 6 bases and J by 8 bases, leaving 16 bases between them.

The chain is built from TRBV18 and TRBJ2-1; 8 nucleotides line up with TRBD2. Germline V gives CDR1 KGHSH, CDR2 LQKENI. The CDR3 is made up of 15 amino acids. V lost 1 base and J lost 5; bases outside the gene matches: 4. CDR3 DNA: TGTGCCAGCTCACCACAGAGCGGGGGTGACAATGAGCAGTTCTTC. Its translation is CASSPQSGGDNEQFF.

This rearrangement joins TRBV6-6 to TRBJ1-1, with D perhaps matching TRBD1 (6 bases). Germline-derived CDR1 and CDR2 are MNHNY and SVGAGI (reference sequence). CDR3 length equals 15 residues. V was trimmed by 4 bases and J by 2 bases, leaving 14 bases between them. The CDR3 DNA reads TGTGCCAGCAGTTCCCAGGACAGCCTTAACACTGAAGCTTTCTTT. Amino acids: CASSSQDSLNTEAFF.

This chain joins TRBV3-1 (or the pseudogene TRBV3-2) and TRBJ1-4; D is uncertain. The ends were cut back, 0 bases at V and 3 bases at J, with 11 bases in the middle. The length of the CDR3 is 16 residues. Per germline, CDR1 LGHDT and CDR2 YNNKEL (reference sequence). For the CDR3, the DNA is TGTGCCAGCAGCCAAGATGGGAGGACTGCTAATGAAAAACTGTTTTTT. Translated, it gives CASSQDGRTANEKLFF.

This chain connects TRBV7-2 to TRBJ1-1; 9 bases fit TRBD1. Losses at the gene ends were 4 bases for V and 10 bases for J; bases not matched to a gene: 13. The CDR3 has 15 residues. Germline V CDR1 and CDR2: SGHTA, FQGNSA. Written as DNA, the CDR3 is TGTGCCAGCAGCTCACAACAGGGGGCGCTCGGGGCAGCTTTCTTT. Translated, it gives CASSSQQGALGAAFF. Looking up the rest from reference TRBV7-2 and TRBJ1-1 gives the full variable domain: GAGVSQSPSNKVTEKGKDVELRCDPISGHTALYWYRQSLGQGLEFLIYFQGNSAPDKSGLPSDRFSAERTGGSVSTLTIQRTQQEDSAVYLCASSSQQGALGAAFFGQGTRLTVV.

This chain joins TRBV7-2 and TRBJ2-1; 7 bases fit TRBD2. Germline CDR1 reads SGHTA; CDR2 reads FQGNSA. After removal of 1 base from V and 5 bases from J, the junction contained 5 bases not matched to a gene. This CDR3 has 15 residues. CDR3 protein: CASSLGGLPHNEQFF. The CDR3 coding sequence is TGTGCCAGCAGCTTAGGGGGACTACCCCACAATGAGCAGTTCTTC.

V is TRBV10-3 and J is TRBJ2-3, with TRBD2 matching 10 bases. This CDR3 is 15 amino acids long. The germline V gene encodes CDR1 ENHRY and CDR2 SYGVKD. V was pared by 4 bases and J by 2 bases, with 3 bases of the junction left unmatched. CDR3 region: CAISASGGPTDTQYF. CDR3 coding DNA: TGTGCCATCAGTGCTAGCGGGGGTCCCACAGATACGCAGTATTTT.

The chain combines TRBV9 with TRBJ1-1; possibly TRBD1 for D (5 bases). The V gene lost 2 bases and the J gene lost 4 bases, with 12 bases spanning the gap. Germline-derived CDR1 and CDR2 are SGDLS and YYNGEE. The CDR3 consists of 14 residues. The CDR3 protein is CASSVGAQGTEAFF. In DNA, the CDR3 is TGTGCCAGCAGCGTCGGGGCGCAGGGCACTGAAGCTTTCTTT.

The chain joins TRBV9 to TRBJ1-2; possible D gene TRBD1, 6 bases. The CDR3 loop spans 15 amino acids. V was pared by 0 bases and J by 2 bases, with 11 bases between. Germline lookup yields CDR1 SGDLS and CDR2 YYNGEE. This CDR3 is CASSVESRGNYGYTF. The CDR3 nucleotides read TGTGCCAGCAGCGTAGAGTCAAGGGGGAACTATGGCTACACCTTC. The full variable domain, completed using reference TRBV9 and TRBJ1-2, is DSGVTQTPKHLITATGQRVTLRCSPRSGDLSVYWYQQSLDQGLQFLIQYYNGEERAKGNILERFSAQQFPDLHSELNLSSLELGDSALYFCASSVESRGNYGYTFGSGTRLTVV.

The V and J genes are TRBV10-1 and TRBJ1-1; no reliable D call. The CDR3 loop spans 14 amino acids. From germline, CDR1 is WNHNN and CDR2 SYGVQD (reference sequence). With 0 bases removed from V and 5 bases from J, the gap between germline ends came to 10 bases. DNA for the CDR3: TGCGCCAGCAGTGAGTCGAATGGGGTGACTGAAGCTTTCTTT. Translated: CASSESNGVTEAFF.

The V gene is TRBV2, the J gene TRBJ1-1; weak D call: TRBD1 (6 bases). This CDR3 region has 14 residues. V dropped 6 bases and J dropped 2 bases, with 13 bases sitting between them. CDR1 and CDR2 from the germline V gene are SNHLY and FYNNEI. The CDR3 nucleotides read TGTGCCAGCAGCGACAGGAGTTATAACACTGAAGCTTTCTTT. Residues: CASSDRSYNTEAFF.

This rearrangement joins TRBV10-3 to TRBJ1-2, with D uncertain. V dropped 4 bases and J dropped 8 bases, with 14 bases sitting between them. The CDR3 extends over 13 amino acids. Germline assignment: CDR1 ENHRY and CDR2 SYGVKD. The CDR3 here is CAISGEAVVGYTF. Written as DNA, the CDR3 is TGTGCCATCAGTGGTGAGGCTGTGGTAGGCTACACCTTC.

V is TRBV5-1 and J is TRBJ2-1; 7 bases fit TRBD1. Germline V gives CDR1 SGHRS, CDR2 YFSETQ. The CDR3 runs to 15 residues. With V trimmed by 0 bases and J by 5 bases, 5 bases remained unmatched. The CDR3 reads CASSLAQGVHNEQFF. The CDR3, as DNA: TGCGCCAGCAGCTTGGCGCAGGGGGTACACAATGAGCAGTTCTTC.

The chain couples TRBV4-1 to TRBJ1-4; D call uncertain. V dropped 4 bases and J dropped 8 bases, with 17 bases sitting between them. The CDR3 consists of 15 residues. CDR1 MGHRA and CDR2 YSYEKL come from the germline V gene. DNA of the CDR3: TGCGCCAGCAGCCCAAGCGGGCTAAGAGGGGAAAAACTGTTTTTT. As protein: CASSPSGLRGEKLFF.

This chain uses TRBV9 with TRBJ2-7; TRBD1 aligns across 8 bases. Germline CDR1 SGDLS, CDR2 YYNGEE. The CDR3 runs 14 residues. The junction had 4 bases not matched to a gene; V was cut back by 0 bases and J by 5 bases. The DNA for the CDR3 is TGTGCCAGCAGCGTAGGGACAGGGAGAAACGAGCAGTACTTC. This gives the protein CASSVGTGRNEQYF.

CDR3 nucleotides: TGTGCCAGCAGTGAAGGTCCGGGGCAAGAGACCCAGTACTTC. Its protein is CASSEGPGQETQYF. The genes are TRBV6-1 and TRBJ2-5; D perhaps matches TRBD2 (5 bases). This CDR3 has 14 amino acids. The germline CDR1 and CDR2 sequences are MNHNS and SASEGT. V lost 1 base, J lost 2 bases, and 8 bases lay in between.